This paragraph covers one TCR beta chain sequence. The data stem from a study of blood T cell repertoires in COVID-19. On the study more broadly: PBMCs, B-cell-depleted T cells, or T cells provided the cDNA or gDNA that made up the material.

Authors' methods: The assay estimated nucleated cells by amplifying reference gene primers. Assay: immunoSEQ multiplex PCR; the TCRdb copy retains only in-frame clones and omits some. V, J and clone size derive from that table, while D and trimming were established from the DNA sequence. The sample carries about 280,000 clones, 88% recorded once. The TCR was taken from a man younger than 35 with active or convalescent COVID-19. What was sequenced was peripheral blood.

CDR3 coding DNA: TGTGCCAGTAGTCCTTGGGGCCGCGGCGTCCACGAGCAGTACTTC. Protein: CASSPWGRGVHEQYF. The rearrangement joins TRBV19 to TRBJ2-7; tentative D call: TRBD1 (5 bases). Germline V gene lookup returns CDR1 LNHDA and CDR2 SQIVND (reference sequence). This CDR3 contains 15 residues. Trimming took off 5 bases at V and 5 bases at J, with 19 bases between the two ends.